This T cell receptor (beta chain) came from a study of blood T cell repertoires in COVID-19. For the study at large: Spain, Italy and the United States supplied samples that represented acute and convalescent COVID-19. Sources were T cells, B-cell-depleted T cells, or PBMCs; the material itself was cDNA or gDNA.

The CDR3 runs to 13 residues. The germline CDR1 and CDR2 sequences are MNHEY and SVGAGI. Trimming left V 9 bases short and J 5 bases short, with 14 bases between. In the original workflow: By means of reference gene primer amplification, nucleated cell counts were estimated. The table came from immunoSEQ multiplex PCR; TCRdb's copy has only in-frame clones and leaves some out. V and J calls and clone size follow that table, whereas D and trimming were derived from the DNA. The sample records fewer than 110,000 clones, 80% being singletons. This clone showed up just a few times. Sequencing used peripheral blood. This chain links TRBV6-5 with TRBJ1-5; tentatively, D is TRBD1 (5 bases). The clonotype originates from a man aged 65 to 79 with acute or convalescent COVID-19. This CDR3 is CASRDYRDQPQHF. In nucleotides, the CDR3 is TGTGCCAGTAGGGACTACCGGGATCAGCCCCAGCATTTT.